A single T cell receptor beta chain is shown here with its context. Its antigen is unknown. No per-base quality is available; no much larger clone lies one base away. The data were obtained in a study of stem cell transplantation in POMP-related autoinflammatory disease (dated by TCRdb to about 2021). About the investigation overall: The study hypothesis was that defective thymoproteasomes impair MHC class I-dependent CD8+ T-cell differentiation and positive selection, which skews the TRB repertoire. After transplant, 100% donor engraftment of neutrophils and platelets through one year was shown by DNA chimerism analysis. Before transplant, patients showed CD4+ naive T-cell skewing, low CD8+ T-cell proportions, and reduced T-cell cytokine secretion. High-throughput TRB sequencing assessed how POMP deficiency affects T-cell receptor beta repertoire diversity and CDR3 characteristics.

General conclusions and limits of the study: Across all analyzed T-cell subsets, PRAID patients showed a trend toward higher clonality and lower TRB diversity. The number of unique TRB V-J gene pairings in PRAID patients was restricted. In PRAID patients, the trend toward lower diversity and increased clonality reached statistical significance only for regulatory T cells.

Taken with the paper, the label for time point translates to: after hematopoietic stem cell transplant. PRAID was a condition in which autoinflammation came alongside prominent immunodeficiency. Prior to TRB sequencing, T-cell subsets (conventional T cells, CD8+ T cells, regulatory T cells, T follicular helper cells) were sorted. According to the germline V gene (reference sequence), CDR1 reads LGHDT and CDR2 reads YNNKEL. V is shortened by 4 bases, J by 5 bases, and the region joining them spans 7 bases. The CDR3 measures 12 amino acids from cysteine to phenylalanine. Only the CDR3 part of the read is kept: 36 bases, read in frame from the first base. Library preparation employed the immunoSEQ multiplex PCR assay. As for the authors' bioinformatics: Shannon entropy, which takes clonal size distribution into account, was used to quantify repertoire diversity. The Gini-Simpson index (Simpson_1-D) was used to measure inequality in clonotype distribution. This immuneACCESS table, as held by TCRdb, lists in-frame sequences with V and J called but not all clones. Of the missing ones, under half trace to an unresolved V gene in checked studies; the others have no known cause. The V and J calls and clone size were taken over from that table, and D and trimming were inferred from the DNA. The table for this sample lists roughly 70,000 clones; about nine tenths of them were counted only once. The ten largest clones represent 0.66% of the sample.

The TCR comes from a human patient with POMP-related autoinflammation and immune dysregulation (PRAID). Because of the transplant, the T cells may be the graft donor's rather than the patient's own. This specimen consisted of CD4+ T cells from PBMCs, obtained after stem cell transplantation. The chain uses TRBV3-1 (or the pseudogene TRBV3-2) and TRBJ2-3; the D gene lacks a confident call. The DNA is as follows: TGTGCCAGCAGCCTGGGCCTAGATACGCAGTATTTT. This encodes CASSLGLDTQYF.